This TCR beta chain stems from a study of cytomegalovirus exposure and HLA in healthy donors. The donors were members of the validation cohort comprising approximately 120 subjects, separate from the roughly 600-subject first cohort. Generated by immunoSEQ multiplex PCR, the TCRdb table keeps only in-frame clones and is missing some. The sample has about 150,000 clones, about 86% seen once; the top ten hold about 2.2%. This clone was seen only once. Trimming took 2 bases from V and 3 from J; bases not matched to a gene: 10. There are 16 residues in the CDR3. Germline CDR1 is LNHDA and CDR2 is SQIVND (reference sequence).

The chain carries TRBV19 and TRBJ2-7; TRBD1 matches 7 bases. This TCR was sampled from a human donor in good health. Source material: PBMCs. This chain's CDR3 is CASSIRVTGLDYEQYF. Here the CDR3 DNA reads TGTGCCAGTAGTATACGTGTGACAGGGTTAGACTACGAGCAGTACTTC.